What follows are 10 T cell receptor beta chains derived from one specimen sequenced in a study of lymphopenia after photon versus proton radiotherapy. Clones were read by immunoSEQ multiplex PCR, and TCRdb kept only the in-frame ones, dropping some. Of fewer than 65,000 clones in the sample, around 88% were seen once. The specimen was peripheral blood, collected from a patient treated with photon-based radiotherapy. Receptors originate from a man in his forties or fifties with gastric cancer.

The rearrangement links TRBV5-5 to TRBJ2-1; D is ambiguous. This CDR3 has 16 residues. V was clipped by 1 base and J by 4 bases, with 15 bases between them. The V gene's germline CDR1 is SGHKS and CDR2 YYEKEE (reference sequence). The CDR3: CASSLFSTTPYNEQFF. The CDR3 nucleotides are TGTGCCAGCAGCTTGTTTAGTACAACACCATACAATGAGCAGTTCTTC.

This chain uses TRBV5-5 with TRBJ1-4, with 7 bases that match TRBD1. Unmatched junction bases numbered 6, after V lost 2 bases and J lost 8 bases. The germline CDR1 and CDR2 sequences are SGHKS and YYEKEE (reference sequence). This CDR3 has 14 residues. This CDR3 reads CASSFRQGWEKLFF. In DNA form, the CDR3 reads TGTGCCAGCAGCTTCAGACAGGGATGGGAAAAACTGTTTTTT.

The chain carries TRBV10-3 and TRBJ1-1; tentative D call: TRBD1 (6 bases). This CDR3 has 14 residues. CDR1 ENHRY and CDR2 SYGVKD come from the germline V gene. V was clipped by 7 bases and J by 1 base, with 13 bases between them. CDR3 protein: CAIKHADRNTEAFF. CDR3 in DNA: TGTGCCATCAAGCATGCGGACAGGAACACTGAAGCTTTCTTT.

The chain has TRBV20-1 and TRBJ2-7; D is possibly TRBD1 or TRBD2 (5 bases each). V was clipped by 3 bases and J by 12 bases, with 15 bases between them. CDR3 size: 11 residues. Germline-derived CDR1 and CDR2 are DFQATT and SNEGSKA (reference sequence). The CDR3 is CSASYRDVAYF. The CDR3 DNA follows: TGCAGTGCTAGTTACCGGGACGTCGCGTACTTC.

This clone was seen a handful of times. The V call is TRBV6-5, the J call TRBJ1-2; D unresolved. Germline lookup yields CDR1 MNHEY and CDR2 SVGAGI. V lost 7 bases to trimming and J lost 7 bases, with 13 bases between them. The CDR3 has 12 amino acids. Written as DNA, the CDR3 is TGTGCCAGCATCAGCCCGTCTGTTGGCTACACCTTC. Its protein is CASISPSVGYTF.

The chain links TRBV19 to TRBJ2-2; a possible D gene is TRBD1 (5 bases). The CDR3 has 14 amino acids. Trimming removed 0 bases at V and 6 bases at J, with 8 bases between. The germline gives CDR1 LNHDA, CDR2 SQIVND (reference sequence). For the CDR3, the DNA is TGTGCCAGTAGTATAGACAGGGTGTCCGGGGAGCTGTTTTTT. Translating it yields CASSIDRVSGELFF.

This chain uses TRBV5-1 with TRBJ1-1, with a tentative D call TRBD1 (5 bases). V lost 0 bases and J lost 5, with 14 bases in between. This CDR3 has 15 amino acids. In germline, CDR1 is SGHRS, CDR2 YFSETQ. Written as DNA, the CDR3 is TGCGCCAGCAGCTTGGTGGACTGGGGGGATACTGAAGCTTTCTTT. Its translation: CASSLVDWGDTEAFF.

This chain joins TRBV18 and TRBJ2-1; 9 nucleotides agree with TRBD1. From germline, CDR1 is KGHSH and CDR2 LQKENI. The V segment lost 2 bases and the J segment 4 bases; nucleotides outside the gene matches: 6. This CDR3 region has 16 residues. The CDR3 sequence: CASSPKGTGPYNEQFF. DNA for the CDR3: TGTGCCAGCTCACCAAAGGGGACAGGGCCTTACAATGAGCAGTTCTTC.

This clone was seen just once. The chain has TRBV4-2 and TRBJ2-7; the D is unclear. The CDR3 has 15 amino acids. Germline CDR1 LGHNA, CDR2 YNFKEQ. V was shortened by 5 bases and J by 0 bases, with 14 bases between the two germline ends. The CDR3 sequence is CASSLQPGSSYEQYF. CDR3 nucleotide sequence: TGTGCCAGCAGCTTACAGCCCGGAAGCTCCTACGAGCAGTACTTC.

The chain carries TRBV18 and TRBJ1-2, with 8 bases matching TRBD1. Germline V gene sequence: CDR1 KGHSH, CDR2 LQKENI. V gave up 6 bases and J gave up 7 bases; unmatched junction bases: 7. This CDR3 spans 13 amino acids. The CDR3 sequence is CASSRGTGFGYTF. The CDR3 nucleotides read TGTGCCAGCTCCCGGGGGACAGGCTTTGGCTACACCTTC.